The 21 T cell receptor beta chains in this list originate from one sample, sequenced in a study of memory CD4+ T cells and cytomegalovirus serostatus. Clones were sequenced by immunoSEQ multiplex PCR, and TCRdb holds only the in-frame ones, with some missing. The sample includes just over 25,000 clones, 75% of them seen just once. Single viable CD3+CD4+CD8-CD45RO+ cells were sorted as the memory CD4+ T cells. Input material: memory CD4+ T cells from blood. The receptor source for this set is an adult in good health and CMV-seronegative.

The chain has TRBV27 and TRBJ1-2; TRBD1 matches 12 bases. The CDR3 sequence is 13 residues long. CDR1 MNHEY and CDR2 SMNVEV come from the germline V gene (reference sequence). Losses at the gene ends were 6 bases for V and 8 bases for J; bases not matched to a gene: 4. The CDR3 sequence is CASSRGQGAGYTF. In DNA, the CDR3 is TGTGCCAGCAGCCGGGGACAGGGGGCCGGCTACACCTTC.

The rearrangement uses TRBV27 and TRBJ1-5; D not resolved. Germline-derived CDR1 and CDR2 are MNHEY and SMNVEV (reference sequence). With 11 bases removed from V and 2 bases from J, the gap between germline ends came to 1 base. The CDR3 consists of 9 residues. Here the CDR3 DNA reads TGTGCCTGCAATCAGCCCCAGCATTTT. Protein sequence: CACNQPQHF.

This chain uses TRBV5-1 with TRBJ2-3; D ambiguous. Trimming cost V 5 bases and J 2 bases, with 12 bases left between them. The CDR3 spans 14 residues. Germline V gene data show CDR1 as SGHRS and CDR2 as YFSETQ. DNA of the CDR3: TGCGCCAGCAGTTCGGAACTACTCACAGATACGCAGTATTTT. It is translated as CASSSELLTDTQYF.

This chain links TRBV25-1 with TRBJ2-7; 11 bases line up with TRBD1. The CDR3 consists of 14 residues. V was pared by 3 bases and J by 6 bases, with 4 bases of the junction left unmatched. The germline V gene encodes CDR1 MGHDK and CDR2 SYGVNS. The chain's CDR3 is CASSDGTGGGEQYF. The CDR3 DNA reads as TGTGCCAGCAGTGACGGGACAGGGGGGGGCGAGCAGTACTTC.

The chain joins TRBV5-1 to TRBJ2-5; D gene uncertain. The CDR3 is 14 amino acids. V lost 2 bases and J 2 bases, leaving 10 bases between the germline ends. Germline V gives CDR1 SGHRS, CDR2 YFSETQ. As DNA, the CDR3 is TGCGCCAGCAGCTTCGGCGGAAGACAAGAGACCCAGTACTTC. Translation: CASSFGGRQETQYF.

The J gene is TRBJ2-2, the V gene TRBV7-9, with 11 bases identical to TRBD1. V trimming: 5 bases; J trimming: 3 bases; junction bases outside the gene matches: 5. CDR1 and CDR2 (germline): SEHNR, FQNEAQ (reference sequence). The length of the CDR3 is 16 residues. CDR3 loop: CASSARTGGDTGELFF. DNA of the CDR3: TGTGCCAGCAGCGCACGGACAGGGGGCGACACCGGGGAGCTGTTTTTT.

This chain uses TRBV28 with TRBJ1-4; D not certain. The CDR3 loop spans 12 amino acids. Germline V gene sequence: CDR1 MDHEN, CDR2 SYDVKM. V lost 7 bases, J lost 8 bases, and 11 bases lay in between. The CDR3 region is CASMREGEKLFF. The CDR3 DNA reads TGTGCCAGCATGAGGGAAGGAGAAAAACTGTTTTTT.

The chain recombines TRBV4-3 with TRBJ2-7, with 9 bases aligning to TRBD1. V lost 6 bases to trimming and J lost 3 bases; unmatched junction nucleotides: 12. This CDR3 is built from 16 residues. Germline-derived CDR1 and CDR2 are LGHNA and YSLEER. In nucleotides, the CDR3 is TGCGCCAGCAGTGCAACAGGGGGCGCATCTTTCTACGAGCAGTACTTC. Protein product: CASSATGGASFYEQYF.

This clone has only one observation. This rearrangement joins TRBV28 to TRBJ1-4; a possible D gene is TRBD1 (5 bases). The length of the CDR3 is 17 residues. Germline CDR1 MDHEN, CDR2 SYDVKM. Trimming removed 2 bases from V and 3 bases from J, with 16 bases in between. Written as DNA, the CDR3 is TGTGCCAGCAGTTTAGGGGGAGGAGGGGAGGCTAATGAAAAACTGTTTTTT. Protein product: CASSLGGGGEANEKLFF.

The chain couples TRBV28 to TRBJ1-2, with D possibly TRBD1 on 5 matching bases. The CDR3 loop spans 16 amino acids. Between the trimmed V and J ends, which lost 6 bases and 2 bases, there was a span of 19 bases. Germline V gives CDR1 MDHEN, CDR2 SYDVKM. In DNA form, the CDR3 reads TGTGCCAGCAGCCTCCTGGGGCTAGGAGGGAACTATGGCTACACCTTC. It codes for CASSLLGLGGNYGYTF.

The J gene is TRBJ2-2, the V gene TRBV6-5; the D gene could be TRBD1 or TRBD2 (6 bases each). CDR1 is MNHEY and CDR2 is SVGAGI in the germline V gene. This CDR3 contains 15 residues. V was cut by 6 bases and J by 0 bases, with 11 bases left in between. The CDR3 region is CASRRDKANTGELFF. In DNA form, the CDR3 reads TGTGCCAGCAGGCGGGACAAAGCGAACACCGGGGAGCTGTTTTTT.

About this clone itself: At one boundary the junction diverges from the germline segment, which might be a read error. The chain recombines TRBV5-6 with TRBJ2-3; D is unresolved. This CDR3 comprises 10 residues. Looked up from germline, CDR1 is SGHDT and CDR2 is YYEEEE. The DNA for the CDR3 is TGCGCATGGGGAACAGATACGCAGTATTTT. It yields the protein CAWGTDTQYF.

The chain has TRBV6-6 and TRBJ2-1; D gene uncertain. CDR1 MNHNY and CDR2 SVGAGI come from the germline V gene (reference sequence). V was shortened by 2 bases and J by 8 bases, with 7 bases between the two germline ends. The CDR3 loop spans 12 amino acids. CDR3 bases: TGTGCCAGCAGTTACGAAGGATATGAGCAGTTCTTC. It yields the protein CASSYEGYEQFF.

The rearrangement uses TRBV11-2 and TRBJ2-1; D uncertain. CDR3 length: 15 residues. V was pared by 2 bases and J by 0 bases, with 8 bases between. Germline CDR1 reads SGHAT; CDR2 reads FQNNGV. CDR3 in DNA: TGTGCCAGCAGCTTATCCGGAGCCTCCTACAATGAGCAGTTCTTC. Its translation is CASSLSGASYNEQFF.

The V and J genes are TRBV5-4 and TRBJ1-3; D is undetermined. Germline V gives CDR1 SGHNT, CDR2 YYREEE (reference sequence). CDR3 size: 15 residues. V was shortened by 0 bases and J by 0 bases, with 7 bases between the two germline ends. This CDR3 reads CASSLEQRSGNTIYF. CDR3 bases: TGTGCCAGCAGCTTGGAACAGCGCTCTGGAAACACCATATATTTT.

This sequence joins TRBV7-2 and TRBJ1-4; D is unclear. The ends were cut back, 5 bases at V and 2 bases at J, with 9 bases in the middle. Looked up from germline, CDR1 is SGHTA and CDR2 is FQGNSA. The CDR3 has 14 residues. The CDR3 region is CASSGGWTNEKLFF. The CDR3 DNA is TGTGCCAGCAGCGGAGGGTGGACTAATGAAAAACTGTTTTTT.

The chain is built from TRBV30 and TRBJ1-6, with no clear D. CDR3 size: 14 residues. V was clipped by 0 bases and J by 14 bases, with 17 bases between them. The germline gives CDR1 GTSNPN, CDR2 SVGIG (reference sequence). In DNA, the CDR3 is TGTGCCTGGAGTGTAAGTGCCACAAACATAGCCCTCCACTTT. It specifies CAWSVSATNIALHF.

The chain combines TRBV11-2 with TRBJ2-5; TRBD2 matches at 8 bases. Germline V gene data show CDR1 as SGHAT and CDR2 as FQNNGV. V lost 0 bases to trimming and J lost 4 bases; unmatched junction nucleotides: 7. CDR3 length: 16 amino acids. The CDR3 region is CASSLEGTSGPETQYF. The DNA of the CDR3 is TGTGCCAGCAGCTTAGAGGGAACTAGCGGCCCAGAGACCCAGTACTTC. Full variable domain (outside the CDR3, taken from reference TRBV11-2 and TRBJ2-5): EAGVAQSPRYKIIEKRQSVAFWCNPISGHATLYWYQQILGQGPKLLIQFQNNGVVDDSQLPKDRFSAERLKGVDSTLKIQPAKLEDSAVYLCASSLEGTSGPETQYFGPGTRLLVL.

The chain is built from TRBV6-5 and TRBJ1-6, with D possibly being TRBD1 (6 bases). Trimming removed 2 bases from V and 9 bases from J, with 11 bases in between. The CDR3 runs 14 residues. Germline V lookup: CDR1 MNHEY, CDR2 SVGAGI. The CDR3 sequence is CASSYRGQGSPLHF. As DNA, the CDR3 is TGTGCCAGCAGTTACCGGGGGCAAGGTTCACCCCTCCACTTT.

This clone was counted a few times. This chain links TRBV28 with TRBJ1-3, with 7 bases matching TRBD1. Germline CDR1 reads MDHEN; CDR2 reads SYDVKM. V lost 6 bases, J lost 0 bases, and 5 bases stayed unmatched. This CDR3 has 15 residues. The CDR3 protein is CASRKQGISGNTIYF. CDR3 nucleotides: TGTGCCAGCAGAAAACAGGGGATCTCTGGAAACACCATATATTTT.

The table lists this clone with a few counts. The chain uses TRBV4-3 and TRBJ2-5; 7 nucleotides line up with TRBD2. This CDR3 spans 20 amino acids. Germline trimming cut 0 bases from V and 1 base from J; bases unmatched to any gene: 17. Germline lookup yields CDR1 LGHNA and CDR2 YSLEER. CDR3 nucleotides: TGCGCCAGCAGCCAAGATCTGACTTTGGGGCGGGGAGGGCGCCAAGAGACCCAGTACTTC. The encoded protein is CASSQDLTLGRGGRQETQYF.